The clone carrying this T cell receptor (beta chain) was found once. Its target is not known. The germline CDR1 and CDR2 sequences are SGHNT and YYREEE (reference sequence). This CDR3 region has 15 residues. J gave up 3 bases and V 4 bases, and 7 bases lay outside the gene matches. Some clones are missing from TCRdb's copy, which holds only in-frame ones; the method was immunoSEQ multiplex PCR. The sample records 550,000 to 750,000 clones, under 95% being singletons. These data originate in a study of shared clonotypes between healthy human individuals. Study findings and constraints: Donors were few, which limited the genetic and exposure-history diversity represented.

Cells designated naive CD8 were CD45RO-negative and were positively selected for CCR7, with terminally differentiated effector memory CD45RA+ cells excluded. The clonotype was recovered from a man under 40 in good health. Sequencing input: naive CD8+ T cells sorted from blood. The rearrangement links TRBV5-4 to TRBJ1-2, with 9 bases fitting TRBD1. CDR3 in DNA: TGTGCCAGCAGCCTCACAGGGGGCACGGACTATGGCTACACCTTC. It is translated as CASSLTGGTDYGYTF.